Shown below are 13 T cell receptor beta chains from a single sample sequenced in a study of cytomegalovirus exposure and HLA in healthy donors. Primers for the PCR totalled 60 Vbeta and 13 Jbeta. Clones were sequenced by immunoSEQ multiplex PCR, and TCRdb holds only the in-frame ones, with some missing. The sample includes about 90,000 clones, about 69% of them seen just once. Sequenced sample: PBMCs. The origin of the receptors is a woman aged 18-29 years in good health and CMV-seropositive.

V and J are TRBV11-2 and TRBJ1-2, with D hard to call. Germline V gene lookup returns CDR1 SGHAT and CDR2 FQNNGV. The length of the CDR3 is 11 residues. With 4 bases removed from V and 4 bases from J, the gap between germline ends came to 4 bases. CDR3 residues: CASSSVYGYTF. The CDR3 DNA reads TGTGCCAGCAGCTCAGTCTATGGCTACACCTTC. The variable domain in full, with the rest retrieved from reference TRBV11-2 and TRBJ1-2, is EAGVAQSPRYKIIEKRQSVAFWCNPISGHATLYWYQQILGQGPKLLIQFQNNGVVDDSQLPKDRFSAERLKGVDSTLKIQPAKLEDSAVYLCASSSVYGYTFGSGTRLTVV.

The CDR3 DNA follows: TGCGCCAGCAGCTTGTCCAGCGCAGAAACCTACGAGCAGTACTTC. This encodes CASSLSSAETYEQYF. The chain has TRBV5-1 and TRBJ2-7; D is uncertain. Germline CDR1 reads SGHRS; CDR2 reads YFSETQ. V lost 1 base, J lost 2 bases, and 13 bases lay in between. The CDR3 contains 15 residues.

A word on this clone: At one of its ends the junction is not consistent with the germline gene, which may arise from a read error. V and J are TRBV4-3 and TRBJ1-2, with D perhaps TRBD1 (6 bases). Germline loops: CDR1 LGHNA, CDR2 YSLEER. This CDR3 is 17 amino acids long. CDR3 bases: TGCGCCAGCAGCCAAGATTTTCCGACAGGCCACGTCTATGTCTACACCTTC. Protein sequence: CASSQDFPTGHVYVYTF.

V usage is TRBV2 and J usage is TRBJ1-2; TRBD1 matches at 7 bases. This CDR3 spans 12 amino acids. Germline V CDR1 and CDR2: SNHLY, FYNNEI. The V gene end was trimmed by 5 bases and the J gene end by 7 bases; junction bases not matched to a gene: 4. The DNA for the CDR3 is TGTGCCAGCAGTTTACAGGGGATTGGCTACACCTTC. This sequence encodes CASSLQGIGYTF.

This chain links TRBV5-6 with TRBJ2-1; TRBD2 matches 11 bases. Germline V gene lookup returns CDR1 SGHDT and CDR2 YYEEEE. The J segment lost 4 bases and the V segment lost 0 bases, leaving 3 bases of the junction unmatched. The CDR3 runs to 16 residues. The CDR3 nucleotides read TGTGCCAGCAGCTTGGGACTAGCGGGAAATTACAATGAGCAGTTCTTC. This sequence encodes CASSLGLAGNYNEQFF. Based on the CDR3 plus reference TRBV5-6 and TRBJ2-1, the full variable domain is DAGVTQSPTHLIKTRGQQVTLRCSPKSGHDTVSWYQQALGQGPQFIFQYYEEEERQRGNFPDRFSGHQFPNYSSELNVNALLLGDSALYLCASSLGLAGNYNEQFFGPGTRLTVL.

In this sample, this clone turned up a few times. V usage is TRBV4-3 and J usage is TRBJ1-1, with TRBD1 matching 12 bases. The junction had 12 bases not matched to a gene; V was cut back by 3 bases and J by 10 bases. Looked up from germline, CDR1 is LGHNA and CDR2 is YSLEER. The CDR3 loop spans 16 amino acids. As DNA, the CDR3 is TGCGCCAGCAGCCATTACTCCCGGGACAGGGGGCGGGGAGCTTTCTTT. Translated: CASSHYSRDRGRGAFF.

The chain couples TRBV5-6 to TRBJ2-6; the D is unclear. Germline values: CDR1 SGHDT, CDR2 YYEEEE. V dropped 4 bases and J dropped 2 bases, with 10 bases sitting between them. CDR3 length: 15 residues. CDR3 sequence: CASSPVVAGANVLTF. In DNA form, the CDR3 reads TGTGCCAGCAGCCCGGTGGTGGCTGGGGCCAACGTCCTGACTTTC.

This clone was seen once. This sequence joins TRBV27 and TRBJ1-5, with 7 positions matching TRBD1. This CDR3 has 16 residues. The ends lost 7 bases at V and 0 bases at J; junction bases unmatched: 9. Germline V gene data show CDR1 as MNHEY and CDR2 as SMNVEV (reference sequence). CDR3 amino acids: CASKLTGALSNQPQHF. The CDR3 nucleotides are TGTGCCAGCAAGCTAACAGGGGCCCTTAGCAATCAGCCCCAGCATTTT.

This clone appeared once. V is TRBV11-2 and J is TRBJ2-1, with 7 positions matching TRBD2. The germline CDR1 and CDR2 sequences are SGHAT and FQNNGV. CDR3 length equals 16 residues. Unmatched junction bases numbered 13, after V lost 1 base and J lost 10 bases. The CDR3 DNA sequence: TGTGCCAGCAGCTTAGTAGGAGTGGGAGGGCCAGGAGAGCAGTTCTTC. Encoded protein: CASSLVGVGGPGEQFF.

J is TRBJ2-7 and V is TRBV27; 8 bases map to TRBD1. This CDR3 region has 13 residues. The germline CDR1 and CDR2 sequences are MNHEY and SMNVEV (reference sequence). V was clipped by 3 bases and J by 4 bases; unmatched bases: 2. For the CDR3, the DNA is TGTGCCAGCAGTTTCGGACAGGGTTACGAGCAGTACTTC. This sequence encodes CASSFGQGYEQYF.

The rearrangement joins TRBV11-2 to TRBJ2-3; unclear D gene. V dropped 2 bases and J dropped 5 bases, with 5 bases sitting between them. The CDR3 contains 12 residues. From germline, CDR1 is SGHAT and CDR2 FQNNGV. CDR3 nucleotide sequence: TGTGCCAGCAGCTTAACTGAAGATACGCAGTATTTT. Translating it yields CASSLTEDTQYF.

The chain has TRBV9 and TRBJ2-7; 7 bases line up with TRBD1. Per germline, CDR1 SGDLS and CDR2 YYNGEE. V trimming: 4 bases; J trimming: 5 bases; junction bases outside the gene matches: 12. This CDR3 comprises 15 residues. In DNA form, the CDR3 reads TGTGCCAGCAGCCCCTCGGGCAGGGGGTCCCACGAGCAGTACTTC. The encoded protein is CASSPSGRGSHEQYF. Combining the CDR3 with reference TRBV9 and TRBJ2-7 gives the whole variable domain DSGVTQTPKHLITATGQRVTLRCSPRSGDLSVYWYQQSLDQGLQFLIQYYNGEERAKGNILERFSAQQFPDLHSELNLSSLELGDSALYFCASSPSGRGSHEQYFGPGTRLTVT.

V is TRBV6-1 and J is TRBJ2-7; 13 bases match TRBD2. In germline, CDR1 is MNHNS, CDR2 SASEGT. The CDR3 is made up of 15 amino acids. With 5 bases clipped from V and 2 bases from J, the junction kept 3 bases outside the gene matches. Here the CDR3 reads CASSQGLAGAYEQYF. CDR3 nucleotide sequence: TGTGCCAGCAGTCAAGGACTAGCGGGGGCCTACGAGCAGTACTTC.